Below, 14 T cell receptor beta chains from the same sample are listed, as sequenced in a study of blood T cell repertoires in COVID-19. The table came from immunoSEQ multiplex PCR; TCRdb's copy has only in-frame clones and leaves some out. The table has some 120,000 clones, 60% to 80% seen once. The specimen was peripheral blood. The receptors stem from a man older than 75 with COVID-19, enrolled during active disease.

This chain links TRBV10-1 with TRBJ2-3; maybe TRBD2 (6 bases). CDR1 WNHNN and CDR2 SYGVQD come from the germline V gene (reference sequence). V was clipped by 10 bases and J by 2 bases, with 19 bases between them. CDR3 length: 15 amino acids. The DNA for the CDR3 is TGCGCCACTTCCTACGCGGGGACCTTCACAGATACGCAGTATTTT. Translation gives CATSYAGTFTDTQYF.

The J gene is TRBJ2-1, the V gene TRBV10-3, with a weak D call TRBD2 (5 bases). In germline, CDR1 is ENHRY, CDR2 SYGVKD. CDR3 length equals 15 residues. V lost 2 bases, J lost 5 bases, and 13 bases lay in between. The CDR3 coding sequence is TGTGCCATCAGTGAGGCGGAGGTAGTTGACAATGAGCAGTTCTTC. Translation: CAISEAEVVDNEQFF.

CDR3 sequence (DNA): TGTGCCAGCAGCTTATCCAGGGGAAAAAGTGGCTACACCTTC. It specifies CASSLSRGKSGYTF. The chain has TRBV7-2 and TRBJ1-2; tentatively, D is TRBD1 (6 bases). V lost 2 bases, J lost 7 bases, and 14 bases lay in between. This CDR3 is built from 14 residues. From germline, CDR1 is SGHTA and CDR2 FQGNSA.

The chain joins TRBV6-5 to TRBJ2-7; TRBD2 aligns across 16 bases. The length of the CDR3 is 16 residues. CDR1 MNHEY and CDR2 SVGAGI come from the germline V gene. With 4 bases clipped from V and 2 bases from J, the junction kept 2 bases outside the gene matches. The CDR3 loop is CASSSGTSGRAYEQYF. For the CDR3, the DNA is TGTGCCAGCAGTTCCGGGACTAGCGGGAGGGCCTACGAGCAGTACTTC.

The chain links TRBV28 to TRBJ1-4; TRBD1 is a possible D gene (5 bases). Germline values: CDR1 MDHEN, CDR2 SYDVKM. The CDR3 covers 15 residues. Trimming removed 3 bases from V and 3 bases from J, with 11 bases in between. CDR3 sequence: CASSFSGGANEKLFF. The CDR3 DNA reads TGTGCCAGCAGTTTTTCCGGGGGAGCTAATGAAAAACTGTTTTTT.

The J gene is TRBJ1-1, the V gene TRBV5-1, with a weak D call TRBD1 (5 bases). V was cut by 2 bases and J by 7 bases, with 12 bases left in between. CDR1 is SGHRS and CDR2 is YFSETQ in the germline V gene. The CDR3 length is 13 residues. In DNA, the CDR3 is TGCGCCAGCAGCTTCGGACAAACATTTGAAGCTTTCTTT. Amino acid sequence: CASSFGQTFEAFF.

The rearrangement uses TRBV7-9 and TRBJ1-1, with 10 bases identical to TRBD1. The germline V gene encodes CDR1 SEHNR and CDR2 FQNEAQ (reference sequence). The CDR3 runs to 15 residues. V lost 5 bases, J lost 4 bases, and 7 bases stayed unmatched. In DNA, the CDR3 is TGTGCCAGCAGCCTCGGGACAGGGGAGGCCACTGAAGCTTTCTTT. Translating gives CASSLGTGEATEAFF.

This clone was counted ten times or more. The chain uses TRBV3-1 (or the pseudogene TRBV3-2) and TRBJ2-5; D perhaps matches TRBD2 (6 bases). V lost 4 bases and J lost 5, with 14 bases in between. The CDR3 loop spans 14 amino acids. The V gene's germline CDR1 is LGHDT and CDR2 YNNKEL (reference sequence). The CDR3 DNA is TGTGCCAGCAGCCCGGGGGACTTTTCGGAGACCCAGTACTTC. Translated: CASSPGDFSETQYF.

The chain employs TRBV28 and TRBJ2-7; D might be TRBD1 (6 bases). This CDR3 is 16 amino acids long. Per the germline V gene, CDR1 is MDHEN and CDR2 is SYDVKM. The V and J ends lost 5 bases and 1 base respectively, with 18 bases between them. CDR3 sequence: CASSTLDRQVSYEQYF. Here the CDR3 DNA reads TGTGCCAGCAGTACCCTAGACCGACAGGTTTCCTACGAGCAGTACTTC. The whole variable domain, remainder taken from reference TRBV28 and TRBJ2-7, is DVKVTQSSRYLVKRTGEKVFLECVQDMDHENMFWYRQDPGLGLRLIYFSYDVKMKEKGDIPEGYSVSREKKERFSLILESASTNQTSMYLCASSTLDRQVSYEQYFGPGTRLTVT.

V usage is TRBV7-9 and J usage is TRBJ1-1, with 7 bases identical to TRBD1. Germline CDR1 reads SEHNR; CDR2 reads FQNEAQ (reference sequence). This CDR3 contains 14 residues. The V gene end was trimmed by 0 bases and the J gene end by 7 bases; junction bases not matched to a gene: 5. This CDR3 is CASSLAGDSLEAFF. DNA for the CDR3: TGTGCCAGCAGCTTAGCGGGGGACAGCCTTGAAGCTTTCTTT.

This clone was seen more than once but under ten times. The chain combines TRBV28 with TRBJ1-2, with 10 bases identical to TRBD1. V gave up 3 bases and J gave up 8 bases; unmatched junction bases: 12. The CDR3 sequence is 16 residues long. Germline lookup yields CDR1 MDHEN and CDR2 SYDVKM. This chain's CDR3 is CASSFGTGVTLGGYTF. CDR3 DNA: TGTGCCAGCAGTTTTGGGACAGGGGTTACTCTGGGGGGCTACACCTTC.

The chain uses TRBV15 and TRBJ1-4; 9 bases map to TRBD1. The CDR3 consists of 18 residues. CDR1 and CDR2 from the germline V gene are LNHNV and YYDKDF (reference sequence). V dropped 3 bases and J dropped 0; count of bases not matched to a gene: 8. The CDR3 is CATSRDRGLGATNEKLFF. The CDR3 nucleotides read TGTGCCACCAGCAGGGACAGGGGACTGGGTGCAACTAATGAAAAACTGTTTTTT.

The rearrangement uses TRBV6-5 and TRBJ1-6; TRBD1 aligns across 9 bases. Per germline, CDR1 MNHEY and CDR2 SVGAGI. The V and J ends lost 6 bases and 7 bases, in that order; junction bases with no gene match: 7. This CDR3 has 15 residues. CDR3 protein: CASRAGQGYNSPLHF. In DNA, the CDR3 is TGTGCCAGCAGGGCGGGACAGGGTTACAATTCACCCCTCCACTTT.

The chain uses TRBV28 and TRBJ2-7; 11 positions match TRBD2. CDR3 length equals 18 residues. Germline loops: CDR1 MDHEN, CDR2 SYDVKM. Trimming removed 1 base from V and 1 base from J; junction bases left unmatched: 9. CDR3 sequence reads: CASSLSDPLAGGSYEQYF. The CDR3 DNA is TGTGCCAGCAGTTTATCAGACCCGCTAGCGGGAGGTTCCTACGAGCAGTACTTC.